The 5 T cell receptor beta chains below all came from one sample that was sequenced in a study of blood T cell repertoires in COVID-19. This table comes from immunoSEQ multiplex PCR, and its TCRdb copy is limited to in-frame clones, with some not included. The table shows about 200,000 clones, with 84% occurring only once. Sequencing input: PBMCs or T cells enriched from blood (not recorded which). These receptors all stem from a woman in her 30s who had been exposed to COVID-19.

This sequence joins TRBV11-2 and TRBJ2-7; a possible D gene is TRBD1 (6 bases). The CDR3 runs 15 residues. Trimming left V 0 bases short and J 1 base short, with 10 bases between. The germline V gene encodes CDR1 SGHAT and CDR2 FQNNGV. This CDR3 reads CASSLDTGLSYEQYF. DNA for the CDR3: TGTGCCAGCAGCTTAGATACAGGGCTATCCTACGAGCAGTACTTC.

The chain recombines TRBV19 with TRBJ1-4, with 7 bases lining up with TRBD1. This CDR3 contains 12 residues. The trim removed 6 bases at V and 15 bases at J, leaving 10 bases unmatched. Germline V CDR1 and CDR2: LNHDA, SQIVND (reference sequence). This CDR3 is CASRIPLGQVFF. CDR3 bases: TGTGCCAGTAGGATACCTCTTGGACAGGTGTTTTTT. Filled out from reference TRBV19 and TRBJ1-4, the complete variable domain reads DGGITQSPKYLFRKEGQNVTLSCEQNLNHDAMYWYRQDPGQGLRLIYYSQIVNDFQKGDIAEGYSVSREKKESFPLTVTSAQKNPTAFYLCASRIPLGQVFFGSGTQLSVL.

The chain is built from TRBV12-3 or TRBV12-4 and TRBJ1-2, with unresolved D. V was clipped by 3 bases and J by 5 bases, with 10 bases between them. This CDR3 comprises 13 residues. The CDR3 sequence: CASSLSGKYGYTF. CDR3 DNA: TGTGCCAGCAGTTTGTCGGGGAAATATGGCTACACCTTC.

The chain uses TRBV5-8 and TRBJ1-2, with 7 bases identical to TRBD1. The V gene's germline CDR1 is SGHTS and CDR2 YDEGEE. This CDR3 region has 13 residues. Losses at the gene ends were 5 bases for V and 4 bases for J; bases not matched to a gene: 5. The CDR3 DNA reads TGTGCCAGCAGAATAGCAGGGGGCTATGGCTACACCTTC. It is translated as CASRIAGGYGYTF.

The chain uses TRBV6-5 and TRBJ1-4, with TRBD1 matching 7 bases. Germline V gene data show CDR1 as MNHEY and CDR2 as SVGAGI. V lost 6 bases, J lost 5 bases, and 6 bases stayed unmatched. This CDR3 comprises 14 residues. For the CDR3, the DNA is TGTGCCAGCAGACTGACAGGGCTCAATGAAAAACTGTTTTTT. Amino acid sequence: CASRLTGLNEKLFF.